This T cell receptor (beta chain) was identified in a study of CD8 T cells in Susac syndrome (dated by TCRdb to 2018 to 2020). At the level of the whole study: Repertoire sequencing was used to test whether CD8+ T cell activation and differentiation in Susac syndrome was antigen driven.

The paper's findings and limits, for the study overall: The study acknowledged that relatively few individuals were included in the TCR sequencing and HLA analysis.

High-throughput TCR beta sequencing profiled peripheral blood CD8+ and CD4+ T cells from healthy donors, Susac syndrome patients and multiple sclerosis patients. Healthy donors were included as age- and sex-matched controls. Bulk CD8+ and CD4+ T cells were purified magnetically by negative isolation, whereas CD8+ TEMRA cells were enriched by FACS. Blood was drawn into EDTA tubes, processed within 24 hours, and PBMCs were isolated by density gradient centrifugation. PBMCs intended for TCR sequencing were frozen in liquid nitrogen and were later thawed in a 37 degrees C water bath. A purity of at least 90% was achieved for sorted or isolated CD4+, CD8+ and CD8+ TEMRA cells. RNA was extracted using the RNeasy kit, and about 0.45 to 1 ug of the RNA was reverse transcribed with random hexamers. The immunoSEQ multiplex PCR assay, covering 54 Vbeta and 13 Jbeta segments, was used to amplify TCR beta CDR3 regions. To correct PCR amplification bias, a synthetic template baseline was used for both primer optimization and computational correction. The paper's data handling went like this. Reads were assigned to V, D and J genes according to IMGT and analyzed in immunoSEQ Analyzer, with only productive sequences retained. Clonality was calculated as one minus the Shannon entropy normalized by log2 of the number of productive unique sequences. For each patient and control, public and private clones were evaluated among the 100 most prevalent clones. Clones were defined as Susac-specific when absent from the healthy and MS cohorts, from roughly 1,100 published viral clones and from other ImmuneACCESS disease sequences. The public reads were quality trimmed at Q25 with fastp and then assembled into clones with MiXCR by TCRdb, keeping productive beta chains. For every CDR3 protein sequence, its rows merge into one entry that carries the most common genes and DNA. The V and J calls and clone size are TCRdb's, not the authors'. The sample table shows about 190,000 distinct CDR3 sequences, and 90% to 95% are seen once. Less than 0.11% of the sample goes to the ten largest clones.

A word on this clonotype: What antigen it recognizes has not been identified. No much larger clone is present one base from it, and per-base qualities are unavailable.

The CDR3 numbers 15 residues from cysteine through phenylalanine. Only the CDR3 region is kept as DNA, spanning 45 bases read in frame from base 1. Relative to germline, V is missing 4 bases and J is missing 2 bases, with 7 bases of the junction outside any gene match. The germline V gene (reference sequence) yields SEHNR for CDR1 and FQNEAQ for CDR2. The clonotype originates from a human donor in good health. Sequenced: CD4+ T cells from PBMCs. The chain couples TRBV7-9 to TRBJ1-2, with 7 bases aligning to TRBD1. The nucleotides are TGTGCCAGCAGCTCTCCCGGGACAGCGAACTATGGCTACACCTTC. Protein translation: CASSSPGTANYGYTF.